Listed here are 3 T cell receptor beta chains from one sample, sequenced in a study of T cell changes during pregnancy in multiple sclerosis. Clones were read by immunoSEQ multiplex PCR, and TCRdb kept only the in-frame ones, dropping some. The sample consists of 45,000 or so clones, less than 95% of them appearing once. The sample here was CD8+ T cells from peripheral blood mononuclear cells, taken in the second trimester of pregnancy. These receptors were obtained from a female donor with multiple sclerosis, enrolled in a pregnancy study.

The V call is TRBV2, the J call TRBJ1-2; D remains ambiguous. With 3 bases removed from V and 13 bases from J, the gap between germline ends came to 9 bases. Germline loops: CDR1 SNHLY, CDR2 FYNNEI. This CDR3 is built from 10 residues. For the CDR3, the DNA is TGTGCCAGCAGTGACACGGAGTCCACCTTC. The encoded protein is CASSDTESTF.

CDR3 in DNA: TGTGCCAGCAGCCCCCGGACTGGCTACAATGAGCAGTTCTTC. Protein sequence: CASSPRTGYNEQFF. V gene TRBV11-3 combines with J gene TRBJ2-1; possibly TRBD2 for D (5 bases). The CDR3 runs 14 residues. V lost 5 bases and J lost 3, with 11 bases in between. Germline V gene lookup returns CDR1 SGHNT and CDR2 YENEEA.

CDR3 amino acids: CARSLGTVHYGYTF. As DNA, the CDR3 is TGTGCCAGAAGCTTGGGGACAGTGCATTATGGCTACACCTTC. V is TRBV5-3 and J is TRBJ1-2, with a tentative D call TRBD1 (6 bases). TRBV5-3 is assigned to the ORF class and has an uncertain function. Trimming took off 0 bases at V and 5 bases at J, with 11 bases between the two ends. The CDR3 is 14 residues long.